The sequence of this T cell receptor beta chain was determined in a study of cytomegalovirus exposure and HLA in healthy donors. General study points: The dataset shows that most TCR sequences were rare, while some public TCRs occurred in many donors. Researchers counted 164 TCR beta chains as cytomegalovirus-associated.

Donors were drawn from the approximately 130-subject validation cohort, separate from the approximately 680-subject first cohort. Clones were sequenced by immunoSEQ multiplex PCR, and TCRdb holds only the in-frame ones, with some missing. The data show some 110,000 clones, roughly 86% seen once. Note on this clone: The target antigen is unknown.

V lost 2 bases and J lost 11, with 16 bases in between. The CDR3 consists of 14 residues. Germline V gives CDR1 KGHSH, CDR2 LQKENI. The clonotype was recovered from a man in his late teens or twenties in good health and CMV-seronegative. The sample consisted of PBMCs. The chain couples TRBV18 to TRBJ2-4, with D tentatively TRBD2 (6 bases). CDR3 bases: TGTGCCAGCTCACCAGAGACTAGTAGCACGTTTCAGTACTTC. This gives the protein CASSPETSSTFQYF.